Listed below are T cell receptor beta chains from one sample, sequenced in a study of cytomegalovirus exposure and HLA in healthy donors. This table comes from immunoSEQ multiplex PCR, and its TCRdb copy is limited to in-frame clones, with some not included. The data hold 95,000 to 150,000 clones, with roughly 88% observed a single time. Source material: PBMCs. Receptor source: a woman aged 18-29 years in good health and CMV-seropositive. Both conserved end residues are part of each CDR3. A D gene is named only where the DNA matches it firmly. Size values are once, few and many counts, or a class for expanded clones, and some rows have none.

>NA|TRBV13|TRBJ2-7|NA
CASNERGGHEQYF
TGTGCCAGCAACGAAAGGGGGGGGCACGAGCAGTACTTC
>NA|TRBV6-1|TRBJ2-1|TRBD2
CASSEWEREGYNEQFF
TGTGCCAGCAGTGAATGGGAGCGGGAGGGTTACAATGAGCAGTTCTTC
>NA|TRBV19|TRBJ1-4|NA
CAPINGRNHIANRATNEKLFF
TGTGCCCCAATAAACGGTCGGAACCACATAGCCAACCGTGCAACTAATGAAAAACTGTTTTTT
>NA|TRBV14|TRBJ1-1|TRBD1
CASSQRLVTGGSTEAFF
TGTGCCAGCAGCCAACGCCTCGTCACAGGGGGCTCCACTGAAGCTTTCTTT
>once|TRBV6-5|TRBJ1-3|NA
CASARDGNTIYF
TGTGCCAGCGCCAGGGATGGAAACACCATATATTTT
>NA|TRBV5-1|TRBJ1-1|NA
CASSSVAGVTEAFF
TGCGCCAGCAGCTCTGTAGCAGGGGTGACTGAAGCTTTCTTT
>NA|TRBV2|TRBJ2-7|TRBD1
CASTPSWDRVTYEQYF
TGTGCCAGCACCCCGAGTTGGGACAGGGTTACCTACGAGCAGTACTTC
>few|TRBV19|TRBJ1-2|TRBD1
CASSIVGTGGSGYTF
TGTGCCAGTAGTATAGTAGGGACAGGGGGCTCTGGCTACACCTTC
>NA|TRBV6-1|TRBJ2-2|NA
CASSSDGTNTGELFF
TGTGCCAGCAGTTCCGACGGGACGAACACCGGGGAGCTGTTTTTT
>NA|TRBV7-2|TRBJ2-7|TRBD1
CASSLVTGDNYEQYF
TGTGCCAGCAGCTTAGTGACAGGGGACAACTACGAGCAGTACTTC
>NA|TRBV5-1|TRBJ2-1|TRBD2
CASSFLGTGGNEQFF
TGCGCCAGCAGCTTTCTGGGAACGGGAGGGAATGAGCAGTTCTTC
>NA|TRBV7-8|TRBJ1-2|NA
CASSLVEGHPYGYTF
TGTGCCAGCAGCTTAGTAGAGGGTCACCCTTATGGCTACACCTTC
>NA|TRBV15|TRBJ2-2|TRBD1
CATSIDRDRAIGELFF
TGTGCCACCAGCATCGACCGGGACAGGGCAATCGGGGAGCTGTTTTTT
>NA|TRBV5-6|TRBJ2-7|NA
CASSYTESIYEQYF
TGTGCCAGCAGCTATACTGAATCAATCTACGAGCAGTACTTC
>NA|TRBV2|TRBJ1-5|TRBD1
CASSHRDRRSDSNQPQHF
TGTGCCAGCAGCCACCGGGACAGGCGATCGGATAGCAATCAGCCCCAGCATTTT
>NA|TRBV10-1|TRBJ2-1|TRBD2
CARPCWASGRYNEQFF
TGCGCCAGGCCTTGTTGGGCTAGCGGGAGGTACAATGAGCAGTTCTTC
>once|TRBV14|TRBJ2-1|TRBD2
CASSPGGSGGWEQFF
TGTGCCAGCAGCCCGGGGGGTAGCGGGGGTTGGGAGCAGTTCTTC
>NA|TRBV6-1|TRBJ1-2|TRBD1
CASSKGQGANAQGYTF
TGTGCCAGCAGTAAAGGGCAGGGGGCGAACGCGCAAGGCTACACCTTC
>NA|TRBV9|TRBJ1-2|NA
CASSVGPDTNYGYTF
TGTGCCAGCAGCGTAGGGCCTGACACTAACTATGGCTACACCTTC
>once|TRBV5-6|TRBJ2-7|TRBD1
CASSLAIQGFGEQYF
TGTGCCAGCAGCTTGGCAATACAGGGGTTCGGCGAGCAGTACTTC
>NA|TRBV2|TRBJ1-6|NA
CASRVQEGKNSPLHF
TGTGCCAGCAGGGTACAGGAGGGCAAAAACTCACCCCTCCACTTT
>NA|TRBV11-2|TRBJ1-1|NA
CASSSGMNTEAFF
TGTGCCAGCAGCTCGGGGATGAACACTGAAGCTTTCTTT
>NA|TRBV4-1|TRBJ1-2|TRBD1
CASSQGDRDLGGYTF
TGCGCCAGCAGCCAGGGAGACAGGGATTTAGGAGGCTACACCTTC
>NA|TRBV13|TRBJ2-3|NA
CASSFPEDTLLSDTQYF
TGTGCCAGCAGCTTTCCAGAGGATACGCTTCTTTCTGATACGCAGTATTTT
>once|TRBV21-1|TRBJ2-1|NA
CARPEGGSSYNEQFF
TGTGCCCGGCCGGAGGGGGGGAGCTCCTACAATGAGCAGTTCTTC
>NA|TRBV7-6|TRBJ1-1|NA
CASSLSTDLNTEAFF
TGTGCCAGCAGCTTATCCACAGATTTGAACACTGAAGCTTTCTTT
>NA|TRBV28|TRBJ1-2|NA
CASSLADWPYGYTF
TGTGCCAGCAGTTTAGCCGATTGGCCCTATGGCTACACCTTC
>NA|TRBV7-3|TRBJ2-7|NA
CASSFRRNHEQYF
TGTGCCAGCAGCTTTCGTAGAAACCACGAGCAGTACTTC
>NA|TRBV6-6|TRBJ2-4|TRBD2
CASSYSGSGRADQYF
TGTGCCAGCAGTTACTCCGGCAGCGGGAGGGCTGATCAGTACTTC
>NA|TRBV13|TRBJ2-5|TRBD2
CASSFRISGSQETQYF
TGTGCCAGCAGCTTTAGGATTAGCGGGAGCCAAGAGACCCAGTACTTC
>NA|TRBV2|TRBJ1-1|NA
CASSVGSGGAFF
TGTGCCAGCAGTGTAGGGTCCGGGGGAGCTTTCTTT
>few|TRBV5-4|TRBJ2-5|TRBD2
CASSMRTSGQETQYF
TGTGCCAGCAGCATGCGGACTAGCGGACAAGAGACCCAGTACTTC
>NA|TRBV15|TRBJ1-1|TRBD1
CATSRDWTGSSTEAFF
TGTGCCACCAGCAGAGACTGGACAGGGTCGAGCACTGAAGCTTTCTTT
>NA|TRBV12-5|TRBJ1-5|NA
CASGLIRTVNSNQPQHF
TGTGCTAGTGGTTTGATCCGGACAGTCAATAGCAATCAGCCCCAGCATTTT
>once|TRBV5-1|TRBJ2-4|TRBD1
CASSAQAGTGSNIQYF
TGCGCCAGCAGCGCACAAGCCGGGACAGGGTCGAACATTCAGTACTTC
>once|TRBV5-1|TRBJ2-1|TRBD2
CASSSRGGTYNEQFF
TGCGCCAGCAGCTCCCGGGGGGGGACCTACAATGAGCAGTTCTTC
>NA|TRBV18|TRBJ2-5|TRBD2
CASSPSGLAPETQYF
TGTGCCAGCTCACCATCGGGACTAGCGCCAGAGACCCAGTACTTC
>few|TRBV6-6|TRBJ1-4|NA
CASSWDTEKLFF
TGTGCCAGCAGCTGGGACACTGAAAAACTGTTTTTT
>NA|TRBV29-1|TRBJ2-3|TRBD2
CSVFDGLAGADTQYF
TGCAGCGTCTTTGACGGACTAGCGGGGGCAGATACGCAGTATTTT
>NA|TRBV13|TRBJ2-5|TRBD1
CASSLRLTGGETQYF
TGTGCCAGCAGCTTACGTTTGACAGGGGGAGAGACCCAGTACTTC
>NA|TRBV7-9|TRBJ2-1|TRBD2
CASSERGNEQFF
TGTGCCAGCAGCGAGCGGGGGAATGAGCAGTTCTTC
>NA|TRBV9|TRBJ2-1|NA
CASSPFPSALSYNEQFF
TGTGCCAGCAGCCCATTCCCATCAGCGTTATCCTACAATGAGCAGTTCTTC
>once|TRBV5-4|TRBJ1-1|NA
CASSPMVGPRTEAFF
TGTGCCAGCAGCCCTATGGTTGGGCCACGGACTGAAGCTTTCTTT
>NA|TRBV9|TRBJ2-1|TRBD2
CASSASGRGNEQFF
TGTGCCAGCTCGGCTAGCGGGAGGGGGAATGAGCAGTTCTTC
>NA|TRBV27|TRBJ2-7|TRBD2
CASWGLAQSYEQYF
TGTGCCAGCTGGGGACTAGCGCAGTCCTACGAGCAGTACTTC
>once|TRBV7-3|TRBJ2-2|NA
CASSLGQLTGELFF
TGTGCCAGCAGCCTTGGACAGCTCACCGGGGAGCTGTTTTTT
>NA|TRBV13|TRBJ1-2|NA
CASSLGRGRKTYGYTF
TGTGCCAGCAGCTTAGGACGGGGTAGGAAGACATATGGCTACACCTTC
>NA|TRBV6-1|TRBJ2-1|TRBD2
CASAPGLAYNEQFF
TGTGCCAGCGCGCCGGGACTAGCATACAATGAGCAGTTCTTC
>NA|TRBV14|TRBJ1-1|NA
CASSLANTEAFF
TGTGCCAGCAGCCTGGCGAACACTGAAGCTTTCTTT